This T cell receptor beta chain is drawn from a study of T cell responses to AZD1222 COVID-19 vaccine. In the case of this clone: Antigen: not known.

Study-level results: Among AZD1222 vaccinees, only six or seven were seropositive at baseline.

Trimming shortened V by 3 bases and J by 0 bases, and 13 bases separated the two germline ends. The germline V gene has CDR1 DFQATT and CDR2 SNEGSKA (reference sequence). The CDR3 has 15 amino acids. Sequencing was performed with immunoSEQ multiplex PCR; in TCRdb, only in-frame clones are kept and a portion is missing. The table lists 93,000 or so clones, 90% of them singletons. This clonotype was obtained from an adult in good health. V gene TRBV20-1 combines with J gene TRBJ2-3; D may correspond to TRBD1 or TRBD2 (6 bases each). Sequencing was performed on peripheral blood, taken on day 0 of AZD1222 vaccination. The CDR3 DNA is TGCAGTGCTAGTTGGGGGGCCACTAGCACAGATACGCAGTATTTT. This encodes CSASWGATSTDTQYF.